The source of this TCR beta chain is a study of T cell responses to AZD1222 COVID-19 vaccine. This clone has just a few counts. Its target is not known. Here immunoSEQ multiplex PCR was the method, and the copy in TCRdb shows in-frame clones only, minus some. Of 150,000 to 200,000 clones in the sample, approximately 91% were seen once. General observations from the study: Seropositivity was recorded at baseline in only six AZD1222 recipients. Clonal diversity may have been underestimated, and the donors were mostly white British, with more females than males.

The CDR3 sequence is 14 residues long. Germline values: CDR1 MNHEY, CDR2 SMNVEV (reference sequence). The V gene lost 5 bases and the J gene lost 6 bases, with 17 bases spanning the gap. The rearrangement uses TRBV27 and TRBJ2-7; D is possibly TRBD1 (6 bases). The clonotype comes from an adult who received the AZD1222 COVID-19 vaccine. The sequencing used peripheral blood, collected 28 days after the second AZD1222 dose. DNA for the CDR3: TGTGCCAGCAGTCGTCCGGGGACACCCACCGAGCAGTACTTC. Translated: CASSRPGTPTEQYF.